This T cell receptor (beta chain) emerged from a study of T cell responses to AZD1222 COVID-19 vaccine. The protocol was immunoSEQ multiplex PCR, while the TCRdb copy is restricted to in-frame clones and leaves out a portion. Of about 110,000 clones in the sample, approximately 89% are singletons; the top ten hold 3.1%. With V trimmed by 5 bases and J by 3 bases, 7 bases remained unmatched. The CDR3 has 14 residues. Looked up from germline, CDR1 is MNHNS and CDR2 is SASEGT. Regarding the study as a whole: Among the donors, most were white British and more were female, and clonal diversity was possibly underestimated. No day 14 peak samples; only post-peak repertoires were characterized.

A note on this clone: No antigen is known for it.

The chain joins TRBV6-1 to TRBJ2-7; 7 positions match TRBD1. The sample was peripheral blood, taken on day 0 of MenACWY control vaccination. The origin of this receptor is an adult in good health. The DNA of the CDR3 is TGTGCCAGCAGTCATGGGACAGTTAGCTACGAGCAGTACTTC. Encoded protein: CASSHGTVSYEQYF.